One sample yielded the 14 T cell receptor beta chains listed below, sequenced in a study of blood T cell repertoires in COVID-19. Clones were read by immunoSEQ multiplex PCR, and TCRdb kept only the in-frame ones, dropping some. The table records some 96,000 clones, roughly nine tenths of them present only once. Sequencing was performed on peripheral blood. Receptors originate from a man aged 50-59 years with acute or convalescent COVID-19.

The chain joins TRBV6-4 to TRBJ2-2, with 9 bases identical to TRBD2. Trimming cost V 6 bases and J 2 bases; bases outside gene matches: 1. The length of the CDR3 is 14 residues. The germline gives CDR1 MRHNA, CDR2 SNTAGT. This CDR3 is CASRTSGNTGELFF. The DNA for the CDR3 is TGTGCCAGCAGGACTAGCGGTAACACCGGGGAGCTGTTTTTT.

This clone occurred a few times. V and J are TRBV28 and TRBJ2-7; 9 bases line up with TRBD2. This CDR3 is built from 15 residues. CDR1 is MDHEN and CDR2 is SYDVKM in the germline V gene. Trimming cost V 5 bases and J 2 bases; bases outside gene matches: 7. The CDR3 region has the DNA TGTGCCAGCAGTCCCCTGACTAGCGGAACCTACGAGCAGTACTTC. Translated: CASSPLTSGTYEQYF.

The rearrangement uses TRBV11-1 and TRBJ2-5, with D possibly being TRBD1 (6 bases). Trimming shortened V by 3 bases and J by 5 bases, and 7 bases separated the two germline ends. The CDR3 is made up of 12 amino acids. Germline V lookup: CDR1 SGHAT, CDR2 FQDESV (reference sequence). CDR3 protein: CASSLQGETQYF. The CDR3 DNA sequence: TGTGCCAGCAGCTTGCAGGGGGAGACCCAGTACTTC. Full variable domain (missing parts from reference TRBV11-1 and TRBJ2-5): EAEVAQSPRYKITEKSQAVAFWCDPISGHATLYWYRQILGQGPELLVQFQDESVVDDSQLPKDRFSAERLKGVDSTLKIQPAELGDSAMYLCASSLQGETQYFGPGTRLLVL.

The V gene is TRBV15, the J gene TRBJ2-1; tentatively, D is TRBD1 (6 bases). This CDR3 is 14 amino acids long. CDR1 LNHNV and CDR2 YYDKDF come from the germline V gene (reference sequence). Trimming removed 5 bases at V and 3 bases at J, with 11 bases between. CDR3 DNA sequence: TGTGCCACCAGCGGACAGTGGGGCTACAATGAGCAGTTCTTC. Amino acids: CATSGQWGYNEQFF.

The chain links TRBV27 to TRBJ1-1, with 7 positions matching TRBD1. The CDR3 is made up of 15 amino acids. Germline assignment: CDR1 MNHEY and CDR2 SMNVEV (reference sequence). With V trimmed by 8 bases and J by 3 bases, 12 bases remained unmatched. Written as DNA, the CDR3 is TGTGCCAGCCGGCGCCCCGGGACAGCATACACTGAAGCTTTCTTT. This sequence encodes CASRRPGTAYTEAFF.

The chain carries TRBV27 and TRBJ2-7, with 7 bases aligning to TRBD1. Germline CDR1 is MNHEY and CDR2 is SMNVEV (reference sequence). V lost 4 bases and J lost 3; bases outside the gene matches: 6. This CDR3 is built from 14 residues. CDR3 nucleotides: TGTGCCAGCAGTTCGACAGGGTCGGACTACGAGCAGTACTTC. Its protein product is CASSSTGSDYEQYF.

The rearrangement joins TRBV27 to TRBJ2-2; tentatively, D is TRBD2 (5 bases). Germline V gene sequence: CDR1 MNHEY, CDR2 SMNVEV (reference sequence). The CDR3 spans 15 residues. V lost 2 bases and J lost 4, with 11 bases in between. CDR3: CASSLVGRGTGELFF. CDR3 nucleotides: TGTGCCAGCAGTTTAGTTGGGAGAGGCACCGGGGAGCTGTTTTTT.

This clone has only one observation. This CDR3 reads CASSERSGGRVHEQYF. CDR3 DNA sequence: TGCGCCAGCAGTGAGAGAAGTGGCGGGAGGGTCCACGAGCAGTACTTC. The chain links TRBV10-1 to TRBJ2-7; TRBD2 aligns across 9 bases. The ends lost 2 bases at V and 5 bases at J; junction bases unmatched: 10. Germline V gives CDR1 WNHNN, CDR2 SYGVQD (reference sequence). The CDR3 loop spans 16 amino acids.

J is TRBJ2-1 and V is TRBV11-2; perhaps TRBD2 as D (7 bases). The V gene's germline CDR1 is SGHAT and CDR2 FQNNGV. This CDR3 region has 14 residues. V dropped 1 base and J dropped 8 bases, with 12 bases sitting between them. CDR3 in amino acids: CASSLAQGRDEQFF. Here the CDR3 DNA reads TGTGCCAGCAGCTTAGCTCAGGGGAGGGATGAGCAGTTCTTC.

In DNA form, the CDR3 reads TGTGCCAGCAGTGATCGGGGAGGGTTAGGTGGTCAGCCCCAGCATTTT. Its translation: CASSDRGGLGGQPQHF. The V gene is TRBV6-1, the J gene TRBJ1-5; D is unresolved. CDR1 MNHNS and CDR2 SASEGT come from the germline V gene. V was shortened by 3 bases and J by 6 bases, with 18 bases between the two germline ends. The CDR3 extends over 16 amino acids.

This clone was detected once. The CDR3 coding sequence is TGTGCCAGCAGCGGAGCCGCCGGGGAGACCCAGTACTTC. Encoded protein: CASSGAAGETQYF. The V call is TRBV19, the J call TRBJ2-5; possible D gene TRBD2, 5 bases. V was shortened by 9 bases and J by 5 bases, with 16 bases between the two germline ends. CDR3 length: 13 amino acids. Germline lookup yields CDR1 LNHDA and CDR2 SQIVND (reference sequence). Together with reference TRBV19 and TRBJ2-5, the CDR3 gives the full variable domain: DGGITQSPKYLFRKEGQNVTLSCEQNLNHDAMYWYRQDPGQGLRLIYYSQIVNDFQKGDIAEGYSVSREKKESFPLTVTSAQKNPTAFYLCASSGAAGETQYFGPGTRLLVL.

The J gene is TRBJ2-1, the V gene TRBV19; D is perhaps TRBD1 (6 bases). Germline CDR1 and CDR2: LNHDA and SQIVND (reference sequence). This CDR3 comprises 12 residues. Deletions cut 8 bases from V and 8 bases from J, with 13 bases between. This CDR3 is CASSPDRYEQFF. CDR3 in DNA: TGTGCCAGTTCTCCCGACAGGTATGAGCAGTTCTTC. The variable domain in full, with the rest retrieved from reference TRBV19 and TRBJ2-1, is DGGITQSPKYLFRKEGQNVTLSCEQNLNHDAMYWYRQDPGQGLRLIYYSQIVNDFQKGDIAEGYSVSREKKESFPLTVTSAQKNPTAFYLCASSPDRYEQFFGPGTRLTVL.

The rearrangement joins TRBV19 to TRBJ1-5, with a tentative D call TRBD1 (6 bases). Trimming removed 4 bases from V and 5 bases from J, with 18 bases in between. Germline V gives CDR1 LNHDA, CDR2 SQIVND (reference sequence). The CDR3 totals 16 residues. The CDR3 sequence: CASSTRGEGYHQPQHF. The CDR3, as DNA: TGTGCCAGTAGTACTAGGGGGGAGGGTTACCATCAGCCCCAGCATTTT. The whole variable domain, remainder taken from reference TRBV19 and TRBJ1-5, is DGGITQSPKYLFRKEGQNVTLSCEQNLNHDAMYWYRQDPGQGLRLIYYSQIVNDFQKGDIAEGYSVSREKKESFPLTVTSAQKNPTAFYLCASSTRGEGYHQPQHFGDGTRLSIL.

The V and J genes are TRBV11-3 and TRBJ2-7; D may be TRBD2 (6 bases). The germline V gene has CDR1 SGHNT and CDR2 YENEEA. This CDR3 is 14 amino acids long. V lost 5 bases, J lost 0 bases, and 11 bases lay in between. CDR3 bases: TGTGCCAGCAGCCTAAGGGACTCCTCCTACGAGCAGTACTTC. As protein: CASSLRDSSYEQYF.